The clone carrying this TCR beta chain was detected a few times. What it recognizes is unknown. MiXCR was run by TCRdb on the 5' RACE reads, yielding one entry per CDR3 protein. The table includes hundreds of thousands of distinct CDR3 sequences, approximately 15% detected once. Trimming took off 1 base at V and 7 bases at J, with 17 bases between the two ends. The CDR3 is 15 residues long. Germline V lookup: CDR1 LNHNV, CDR2 YYDKDF (reference sequence). This entry belongs to a study of T-cell memory formation after mild COVID-19. Whole-study context: TCR clusters showed largely donor specificity. Broader study findings: Clones shrinking between day 15 and 85 showed a balanced CD4/CD8 split, and those that grew later tilted toward CD4+.

The sample was PBMCs or a T cell subset sorted from them (not recorded which). This TCR was sampled from a man aged 18 to 30 who had mild COVID-19 (a few samples of this study predate the infection). Cell type and time point are not known. The J gene is TRBJ2-7, the V gene TRBV15; D remains ambiguous. The CDR3 is CATSRGEHPPTEQYF. CDR3 coding DNA: TGTGCCACCAGCAGAGGGGAACACCCACCTACGGAGCAGTACTTC.